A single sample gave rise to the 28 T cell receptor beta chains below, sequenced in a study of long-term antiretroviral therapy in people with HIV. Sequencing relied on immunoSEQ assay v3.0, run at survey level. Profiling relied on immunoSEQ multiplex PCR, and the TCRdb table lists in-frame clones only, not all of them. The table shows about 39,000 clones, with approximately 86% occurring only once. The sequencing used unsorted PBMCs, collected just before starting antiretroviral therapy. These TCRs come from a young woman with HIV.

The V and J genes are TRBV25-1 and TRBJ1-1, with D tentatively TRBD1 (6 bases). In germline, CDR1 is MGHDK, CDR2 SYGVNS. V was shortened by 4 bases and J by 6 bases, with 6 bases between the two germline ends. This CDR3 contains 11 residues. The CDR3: CASSGTAEAFF. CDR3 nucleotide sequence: TGTGCCAGCAGTGGGACAGCTGAAGCTTTCTTT.

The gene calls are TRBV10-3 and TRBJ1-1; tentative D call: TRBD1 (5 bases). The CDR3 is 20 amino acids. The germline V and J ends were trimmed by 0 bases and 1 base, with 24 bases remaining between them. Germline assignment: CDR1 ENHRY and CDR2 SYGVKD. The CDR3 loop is CAISESKGTIGHSENTEAFF. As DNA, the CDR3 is TGTGCCATCAGTGAGTCGAAGGGGACTATTGGGCACAGCGAGAACACTGAAGCTTTCTTT.

CDR3: CASSFDSYNEQFF. DNA for the CDR3: TGTGCCAGCAGTTTTGACTCCTACAATGAGCAGTTCTTC. This rearrangement joins TRBV27 to TRBJ2-1; no firm D call. Germline CDR1 reads MNHEY; CDR2 reads SMNVEV (reference sequence). The CDR3 loop spans 13 amino acids. With 3 bases removed from V and 0 bases from J, the gap between germline ends came to 3 bases.

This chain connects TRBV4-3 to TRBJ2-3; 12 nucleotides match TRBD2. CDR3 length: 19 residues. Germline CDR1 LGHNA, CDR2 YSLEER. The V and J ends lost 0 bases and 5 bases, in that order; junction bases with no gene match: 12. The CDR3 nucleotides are TGCGCCAGCAGCCAAGATCCATACAAGACTAGCGGGAGTGTAGATACGCAGTATTTT. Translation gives CASSQDPYKTSGSVDTQYF.

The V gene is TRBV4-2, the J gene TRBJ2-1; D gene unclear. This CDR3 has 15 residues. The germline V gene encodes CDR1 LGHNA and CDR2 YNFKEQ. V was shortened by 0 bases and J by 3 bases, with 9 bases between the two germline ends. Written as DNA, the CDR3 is TGTGCCAGCAGCCAAGATGGAGCAGTCTACAATGAGCAGTTCTTC. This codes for CASSQDGAVYNEQFF.

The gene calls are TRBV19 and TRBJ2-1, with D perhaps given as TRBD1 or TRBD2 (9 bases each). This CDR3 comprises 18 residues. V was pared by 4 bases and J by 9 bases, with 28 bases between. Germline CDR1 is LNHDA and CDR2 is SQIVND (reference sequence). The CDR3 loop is CASSTGQGISGRAREQFF. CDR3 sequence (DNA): TGTGCCAGTAGTACAGGACAGGGGATTAGCGGGAGAGCGCGTGAGCAGTTCTTC.

The chain's CDR3 is CASSSARDRARGNTEAFF. CDR3 nucleotide sequence: TGTGCCAGCAGCAGCGCCAGGGACAGGGCGAGAGGCAACACTGAAGCTTTCTTT. The chain has TRBV5-4 and TRBJ1-1, with 9 bases lining up with TRBD1. V gave up 4 bases and J gave up 2 bases; unmatched junction bases: 15. This CDR3 comprises 18 residues. Germline lookup yields CDR1 SGHNT and CDR2 YYREEE (reference sequence).

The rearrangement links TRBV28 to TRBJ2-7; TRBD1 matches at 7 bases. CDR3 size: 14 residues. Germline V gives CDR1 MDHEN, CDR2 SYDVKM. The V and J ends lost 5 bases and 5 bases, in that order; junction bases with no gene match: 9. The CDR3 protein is CASSPNLQGNEQYF. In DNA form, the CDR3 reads TGTGCCAGCAGTCCCAATTTACAGGGGAACGAGCAGTACTTC.

The CDR3 loop reads CASRNRGAMELFF. Here the CDR3 DNA reads TGTGCCAGCAGAAACCGAGGGGCAATGGAGCTGTTTTTT. This chain connects TRBV6-5 to TRBJ2-2; D is tentatively TRBD1 or TRBD2 (5 bases each). Germline V CDR1 and CDR2: MNHEY, SVGAGI. Trimming removed 6 bases from V and 10 bases from J, with 15 bases in between. The CDR3 is 13 amino acids.

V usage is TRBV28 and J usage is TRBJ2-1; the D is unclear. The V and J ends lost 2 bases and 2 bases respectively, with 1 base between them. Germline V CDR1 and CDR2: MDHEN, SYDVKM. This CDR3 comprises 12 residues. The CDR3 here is CASSLPYNEQFF. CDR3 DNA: TGTGCCAGCAGTTTACCCTACAATGAGCAGTTCTTC.

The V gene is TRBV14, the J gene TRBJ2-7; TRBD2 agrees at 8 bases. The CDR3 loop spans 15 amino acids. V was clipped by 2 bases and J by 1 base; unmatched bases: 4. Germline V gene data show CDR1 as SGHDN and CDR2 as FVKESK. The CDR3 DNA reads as TGTGCCAGCAGCCAACGACTAGCGATTTCCTACGAGCAGTACTTC. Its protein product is CASSQRLAISYEQYF.

The CDR3 spells CASSLGRGVSYEQYF. CDR3 coding DNA: TGTGCCAGCAGCTTGGGACGGGGGGTGTCCTACGAGCAGTACTTC. The rearrangement links TRBV5-4 to TRBJ2-7, with TRBD2 matching over 7 bases. This CDR3 has 15 amino acids. V dropped 0 bases and J dropped 1; count of bases not matched to a gene: 4. The germline CDR1 and CDR2 sequences are SGHNT and YYREEE (reference sequence).

The CDR3 sequence is CASSPHPRTGTVNNYTF. The DNA for the CDR3 is TGTGCCAGCTCACCACACCCCCGGACAGGGACCGTCAATAACTACACCTTC. V is TRBV18 and J is TRBJ1-2; 8 nucleotides align to TRBD1. The CDR3 has 17 amino acids. Germline CDR1 reads KGHSH; CDR2 reads LQKENI. V shed 1 base, J shed 10 bases, and the junction held 17 bases outside the gene matches.

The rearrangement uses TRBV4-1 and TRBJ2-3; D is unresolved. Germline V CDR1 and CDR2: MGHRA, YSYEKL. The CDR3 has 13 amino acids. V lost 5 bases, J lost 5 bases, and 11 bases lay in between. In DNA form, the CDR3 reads TGCGCCAGCAGCGCCACCCAGCGAGATACGCAGTATTTT. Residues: CASSATQRDTQYF.

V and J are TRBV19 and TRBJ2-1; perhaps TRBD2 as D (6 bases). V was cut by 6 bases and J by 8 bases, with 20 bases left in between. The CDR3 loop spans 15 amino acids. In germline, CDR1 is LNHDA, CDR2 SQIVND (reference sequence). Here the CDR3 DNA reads TGTGCCAGTAGAGCGTCGGGAGCGAACGTCTATGAGCAGTTCTTC. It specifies CASRASGANVYEQFF.

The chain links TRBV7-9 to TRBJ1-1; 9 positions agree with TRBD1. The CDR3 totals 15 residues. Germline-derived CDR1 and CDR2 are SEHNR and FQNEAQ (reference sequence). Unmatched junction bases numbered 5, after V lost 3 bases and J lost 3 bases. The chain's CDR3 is CASSFPGTGHTEAFF. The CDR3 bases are TGTGCCAGCAGCTTCCCCGGGACAGGGCACACTGAAGCTTTCTTT.

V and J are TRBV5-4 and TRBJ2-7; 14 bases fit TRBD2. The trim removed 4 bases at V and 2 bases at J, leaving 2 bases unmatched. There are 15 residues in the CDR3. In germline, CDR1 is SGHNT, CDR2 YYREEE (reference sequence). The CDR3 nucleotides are TGTGCCAGCAGCGAGGGACTAGCGGGAGCCTACGAGCAGTACTTC. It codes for CASSEGLAGAYEQYF.

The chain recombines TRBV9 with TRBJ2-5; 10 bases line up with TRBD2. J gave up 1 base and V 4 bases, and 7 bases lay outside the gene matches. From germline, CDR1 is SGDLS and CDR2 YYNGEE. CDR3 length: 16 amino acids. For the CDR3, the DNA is TGTGCCAGCAGCTCCTCAGCGGGAGGGATCCAAGAGACCCAGTACTTC. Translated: CASSSSAGGIQETQYF.

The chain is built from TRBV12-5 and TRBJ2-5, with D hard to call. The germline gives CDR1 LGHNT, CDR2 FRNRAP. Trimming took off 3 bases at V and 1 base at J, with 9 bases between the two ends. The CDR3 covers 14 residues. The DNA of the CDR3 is TGTGCTAGTGGTTTCGGTGGGGTCCAAGAGACCCAGTACTTC. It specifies CASGFGGVQETQYF.

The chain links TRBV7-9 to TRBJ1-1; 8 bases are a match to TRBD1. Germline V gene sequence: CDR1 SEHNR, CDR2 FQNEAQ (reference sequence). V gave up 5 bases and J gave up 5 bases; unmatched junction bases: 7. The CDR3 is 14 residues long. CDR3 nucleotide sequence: TGTGCCAGCAGCCGAGCAGGGGGCTTTACTGAAGCTTTCTTT. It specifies CASSRAGGFTEAFF. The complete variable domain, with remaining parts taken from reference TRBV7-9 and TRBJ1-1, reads DTGVSQNPRHKITKRGQNVTFRCDPISEHNRLYWYRQTLGQGPEFLTYFQNEAQLEKSRLLSDRFSAERPKGSFSTLEIQRTEQGDSAMYLCASSRAGGFTEAFFGQGTRLTVV.

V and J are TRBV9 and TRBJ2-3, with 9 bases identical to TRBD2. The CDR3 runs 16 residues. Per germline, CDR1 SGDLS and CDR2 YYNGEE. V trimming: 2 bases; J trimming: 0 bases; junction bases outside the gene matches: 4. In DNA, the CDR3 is TGTGCCAGCAGCGTCCGACTAGCGGCTAGCACAGATACGCAGTATTTT. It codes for CASSVRLAASTDTQYF.

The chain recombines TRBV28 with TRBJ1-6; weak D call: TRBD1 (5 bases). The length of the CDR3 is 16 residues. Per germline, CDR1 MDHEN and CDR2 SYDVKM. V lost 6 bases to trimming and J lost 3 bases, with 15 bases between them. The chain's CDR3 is CASRSGGDHYNSPLHF. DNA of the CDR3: TGTGCCAGCAGATCCGGAGGGGATCACTATAATTCACCCCTCCACTTT.

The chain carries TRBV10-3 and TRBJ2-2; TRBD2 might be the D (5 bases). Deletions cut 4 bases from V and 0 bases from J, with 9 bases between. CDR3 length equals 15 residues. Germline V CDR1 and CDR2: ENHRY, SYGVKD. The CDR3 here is CAISVDGTNTGELFF. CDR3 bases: TGTGCCATCAGTGTGGACGGGACGAACACCGGGGAGCTGTTTTTT.

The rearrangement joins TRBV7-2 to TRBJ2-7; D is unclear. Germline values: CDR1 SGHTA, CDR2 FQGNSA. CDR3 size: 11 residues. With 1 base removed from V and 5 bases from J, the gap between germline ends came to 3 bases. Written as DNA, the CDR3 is TGTGCCAGCAGCTTAGTCGACGAGCAGTACTTC. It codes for CASSLVDEQYF. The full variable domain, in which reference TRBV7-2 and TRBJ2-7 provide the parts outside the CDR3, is GAGVSQSPSNKVTEKGKDVELRCDPISGHTALYWYRQSLGQGLEFLIYFQGNSAPDKSGLPSDRFSAERTGGSVSTLTIQRTQQEDSAVYLCASSLVDEQYFGPGTRLTVT.

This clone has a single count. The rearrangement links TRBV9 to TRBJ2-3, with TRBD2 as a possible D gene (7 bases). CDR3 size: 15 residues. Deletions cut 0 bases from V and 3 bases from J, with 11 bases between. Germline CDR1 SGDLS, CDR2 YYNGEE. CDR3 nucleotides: TGTGCCAGCAGCGTAGCGGGGGGCAGGACAGATACGCAGTATTTT. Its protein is CASSVAGGRTDTQYF.

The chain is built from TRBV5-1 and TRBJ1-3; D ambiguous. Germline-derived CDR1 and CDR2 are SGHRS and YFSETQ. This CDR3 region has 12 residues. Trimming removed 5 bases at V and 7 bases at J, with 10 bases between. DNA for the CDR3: TGCGCCAGCAGGGGCGACGGTAACACCATATATTTT. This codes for CASRGDGNTIYF.

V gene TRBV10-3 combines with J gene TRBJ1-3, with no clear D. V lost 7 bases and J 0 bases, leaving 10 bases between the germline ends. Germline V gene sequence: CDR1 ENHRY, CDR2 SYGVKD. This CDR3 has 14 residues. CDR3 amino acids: CAIKGESSGNTIYF. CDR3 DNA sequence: TGTGCCATCAAGGGCGAGAGCTCTGGAAACACCATATATTTT.

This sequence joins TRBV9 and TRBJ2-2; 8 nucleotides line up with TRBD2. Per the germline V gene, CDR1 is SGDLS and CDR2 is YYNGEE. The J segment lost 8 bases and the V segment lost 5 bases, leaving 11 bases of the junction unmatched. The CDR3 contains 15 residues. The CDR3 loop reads CASSIAGSSSGELFF. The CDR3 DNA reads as TGTGCCAGCAGTATAGCGGGGTCCTCCAGTGGGGAGCTGTTTTTT.